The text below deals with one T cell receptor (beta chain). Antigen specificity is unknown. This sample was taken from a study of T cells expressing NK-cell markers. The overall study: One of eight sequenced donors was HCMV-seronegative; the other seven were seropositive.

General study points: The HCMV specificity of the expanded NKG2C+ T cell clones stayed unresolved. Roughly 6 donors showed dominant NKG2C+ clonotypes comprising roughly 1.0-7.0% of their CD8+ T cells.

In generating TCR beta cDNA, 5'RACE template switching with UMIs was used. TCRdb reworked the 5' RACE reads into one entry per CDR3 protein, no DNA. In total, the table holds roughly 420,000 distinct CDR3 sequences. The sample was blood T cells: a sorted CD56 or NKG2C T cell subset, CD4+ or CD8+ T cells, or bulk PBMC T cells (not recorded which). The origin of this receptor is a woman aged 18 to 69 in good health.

CDR3: CASSANSNTEAFF. The chain employs TRBV7-2 and TRBJ1-1. The CDR3 spans 13 residues. Germline V gene data show CDR1 as SGHTA and CDR2 as FQGNSA.